This T cell receptor beta chain was recorded in a study of T cells in Graves' hyperthyroidism and ophthalmopathy. For the study at large: Peripheral blood samples were taken at initial diagnosis, prior to any treatment. Points from the study as a whole: A 13 V-J signature model discriminated ophthalmopathy versus stable hyperthyroidism.

Authors of the study amplified TCR beta CDR3 regions from RNA transcripts. The HTBI primer set was used in a first-round RT-PCR of the TCR CDR3. TCRdb fed the multiplex PCR reads into MiXCR, producing one record per CDR3 protein. The sample shows nearly 250,000 distinct CDR3 sequences, 16% of them seen only once. CDR1 is SGHTS, CDR2 YDEGEE, per germline. Trimming stripped 3 bases from V and 2 bases from J, with 15 bases between. The CDR3 consists of 15 residues. This clonotype was counted ten times or more. Its antigen is currently unknown. The sequenced material came from blood. The V call is TRBV5-8, the J call TRBJ2-7; weak D call: TRBD2 (6 bases). The TCR was taken from a woman between 18 and 29 years old with Graves' ophthalmopathy. The CDR3 region is CASSYGGNSAYEQYF. The DNA for the CDR3 is TGTGCCAGCAGCTACGGGGGAAATTCGGCCTACGAGCAGTACTTC.